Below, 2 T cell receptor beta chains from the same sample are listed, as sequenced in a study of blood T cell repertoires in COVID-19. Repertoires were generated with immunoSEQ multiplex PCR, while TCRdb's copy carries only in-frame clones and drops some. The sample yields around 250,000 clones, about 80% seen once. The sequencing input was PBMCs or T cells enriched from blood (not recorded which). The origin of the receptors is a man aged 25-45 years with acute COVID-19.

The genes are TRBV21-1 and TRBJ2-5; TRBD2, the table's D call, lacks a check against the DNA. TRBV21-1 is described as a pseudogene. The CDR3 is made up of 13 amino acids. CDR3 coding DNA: TGTGCCAGCACCCCTCTAGGCCAAGAGACCCAGTACTTC. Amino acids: CASTPLGQETQYF.

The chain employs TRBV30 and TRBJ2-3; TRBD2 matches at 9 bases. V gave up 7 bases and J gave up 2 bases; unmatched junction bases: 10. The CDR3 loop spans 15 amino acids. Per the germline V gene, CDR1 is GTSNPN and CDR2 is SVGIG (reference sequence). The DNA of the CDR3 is TGTGCCTCCGGGGTGTCTAGCGGGAACACAGATACGCAGTATTTT. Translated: CASGVSSGNTDTQYF. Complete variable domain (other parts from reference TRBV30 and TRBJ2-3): SQTIHQWPATLVQPVGSPLSLECTVEGTSNPNLYWYRQAAGRGLQLLFYSVGIGQISSEVPQNLSASRPQDRQFILSSKKLLLSDSGFYLCASGVSSGNTDTQYFGPGTRLTVL.